Listed below are T cell receptor beta chains from one sample, sequenced in a study of identical twins. TCRdb fed the 5' RACE reads into MiXCR, producing one record per CDR3 protein. The repertoire consists of 1.5 million to 2 million distinct CDR3 sequences, with about 31% occurring once and the leading ten covering around 0.25%. The specimen was cord blood. All receptors derive from a newborn girl in good health. Both conserved end residues are part of each CDR3. Each record gives: V gene, D gene, J gene, clone size, CDR3 DNA, CDR3 protein. A D gene is named only where the DNA matches it firmly. Size tells how often a clone was seen (once, few, many) or the class of an expanded clone, and some rows leave it out.

TRBV29-1,.,TRBJ2-5,few,TGCAGCGTTGAAAAGGTTCTAGTGGAGACCCAGTACTTC,CSVEKVLVETQYF
TRBV5-1,TRBD1,TRBJ1-1,.,TGCGCCAGCAGCAAGGACAGGGGTGAAGCTTTCTTT,CASSKDRGEAFF
TRBV10-3,.,TRBJ2-7,few,TGTGCCATCTCCCGCGGCGTTGGGTACGAGCAGTACTTC,CAISRGVGYEQYF
TRBV9,.,TRBJ2-2,once,TGTGCCAGCAGCCTAGGGTGGGGGCTCGTGGACACCGGGGAGCTGTTTTTT,CASSLGWGLVDTGELFF
TRBV6-2/TRBV6-3,.,TRBJ2-7,few,TGTGCCAGCAGTTGGGGGACCGAGCAGTACTTC,CASSWGTEQYF
TRBV6-5,.,TRBJ2-1,few,TGTGCCAGCAGTTACAGCGGGCCCGAGGATGAGCAGTTCTTC,CASSYSGPEDEQFF
TRBV25-1,.,TRBJ2-6,few,TGTGCCAGCATGGGGGAATTCCCTGGGGCCAACGTCCTGACTTTC,CASMGEFPGANVLTF
TRBV4-2,.,TRBJ2-3,few,TGTGCCAGCAGCTTTCTACCGGGGACCTCTAGCACAGATACGCAGTATTTT,CASSFLPGTSSTDTQYF
TRBV6-2/TRBV6-3,TRBD2,TRBJ2-1,few,TGTGCCAGCAGTTACTCCTACGGAACGGGGGGTTCCTACAATGAGCAGTTCTTC,CASSYSYGTGGSYNEQFF
TRBV20-1,.,TRBJ2-3,few,TGCAGTGCTAGTATGGGGGCAGGATGGGATACGCAGTATTTT,CSASMGAGWDTQYF
TRBV11-2,TRBD2,TRBJ2-2,.,TGTGCCAGCTCGGGTCGGGGGGTGAACACCGGGGAGCTGTTTTTT,CASSGRGVNTGELFF
TRBV5-1,TRBD2,TRBJ2-7,few,TGCGCCAGCAGCCCATATACTAGCGGGGCATCCTACGAGCAGTACTTC,CASSPYTSGASYEQYF
TRBV7-9,.,TRBJ1-1,once,TGTGCCAGCAGCTTACGGGGGGCGGCTGAAGCTTTCTTT,CASSLRGAAEAFF
TRBV20-1,TRBD2,TRBJ2-1,.,TGCAGTGCTAGAGTAGGACTAGCGTTCCTCAATGAGCAGTTCTTC,CSARVGLAFLNEQFF
TRBV20-1,.,TRBJ2-7,few,TGCAGTGCTCTAACGGGGGGCCTGGGATACGAGCAGTACTTC,CSALTGGLGYEQYF
TRBV7-2,.,TRBJ1-1,.,TGTGCCAGCAGCTTATGCCGACTAACGGAAGCTTTCTTT,CASSLCRLTEAFF